This T cell receptor (beta chain) was identified in a study of blood T cell repertoires in COVID-19. Study-wide background: Sites across the United States, Italy and Spain contributed samples from acute and convalescent COVID-19. PBMCs, B-cell-depleted T cells, or T cells provided the cDNA or gDNA that made up the material.

The study recruited people aged 18 to 89 years across some 23 US areas. The CDR3 is made up of 15 amino acids. Between the trimmed V and J ends, which lost 6 bases and 2 bases, there was a span of 16 bases. Germline V gene sequence: CDR1 MNHEY, CDR2 SMNVEV (reference sequence). Authors' analysis steps: Amplifying reference gene primers gave estimates of nucleated cell counts. This table comes from immunoSEQ multiplex PCR, and its TCRdb copy is limited to in-frame clones, with some not included. That table is the source of V, J and clone size, and D and trimming were worked out from the DNA. The sample holds around 250,000 clones, 91% seen once.

The clonotype comes from a human donor in a cohort exposed to, infected with or recovered from COVID-19 (not recorded which). The donor label of this sample is uncertain. This chain connects TRBV27 to TRBJ1-2, with a weak D call TRBD1 (5 bases). Sequenced: PBMCs or T cells enriched from blood (not recorded which). The CDR3, as DNA: TGTGCCAGCAGGGGGCTTTTGGGGAAAAACTATGGCTACACCTTC. Protein product: CASRGLLGKNYGYTF.